The TCR beta chain described here comes from a study of early T cells in non-severe SARS-CoV-2 infection. At the level of the study: Alpha and beta chains were unpaired, from unsorted whole-blood bulk RNA.

Germline lookup yields CDR1 SGHTA and CDR2 FQGNSA. V dropped 1 base and J dropped 5 bases, with 9 bases sitting between them. The CDR3 totals 14 residues. Attachment of unique molecular identifiers to individual cDNA molecules was performed. TCRdb re-called the 5' RACE reads with MiXCR, one entry per CDR3 protein. The sample lists 55,000 or so distinct CDR3 sequences, about 7.1% occurring once. This clonotype was picked up many times. Specimen: whole blood, collected at baseline. The sequence was collected from an adult who was a healthcare worker with PCR-confirmed SARS-CoV-2 infection or an uninfected control (not recorded which). This chain uses TRBV7-2 with TRBJ2-1, with D unresolved. The CDR3 DNA follows: TGTGCCAGCAGCTTAGATCGGCAAAACAATGAGCAGTTCTTC. Its translation: CASSLDRQNNEQFF. The whole variable domain, remainder taken from reference TRBV7-2 and TRBJ2-1, is GAGVSQSPSNKVTEKGKDVELRCDPISGHTALYWYRQSLGQGLEFLIYFQGNSAPDKSGLPSDRFSAERTGGSVSTLTIQRTQQEDSAVYLCASSLDRQNNEQFFGPGTRLTVL.